One sample yielded the 4 T cell receptor beta chains listed below, sequenced in a study of shared clonotypes between healthy human individuals. Sequencing was performed with immunoSEQ multiplex PCR; in TCRdb, only in-frame clones are kept and a portion is missing. The table includes more than 850,000 clones, around 78% detected once. The sample comprised memory CD4+ T cells from PBMCs. Documented subset: CD45RA-negative fraction. These receptors came from a man aged 18 to 29 in good health. Some clones in this sample may be carry-over from other donors' samples.

This clone has more than one count but fewer than ten. The chain links TRBV5-1 to TRBJ2-2; 7 bases fit TRBD2. With 0 bases clipped from V and 2 bases from J, the junction kept 4 bases outside the gene matches. This CDR3 comprises 16 residues. CDR1 is SGHRS, CDR2 YFSETQ, per germline. CDR3 region: CASSLGGGGNTGELFF. The CDR3 bases are TGCGCCAGCAGCTTGGGTGGCGGGGGAAACACCGGGGAGCTGTTTTTT.

The J gene is TRBJ2-1, the V gene TRBV4-3, with D possibly being TRBD1 or TRBD2 (6 bases each). Trimming took 3 bases from V and 10 from J, leaving 13 bases between them. Germline values: CDR1 LGHNA, CDR2 YSLEER. This CDR3 comprises 13 residues. The CDR3 nucleotides are TGCGCCAGCAGCCAGCTTTCGGGGGCCGAGCAGTTCTTC. Residues: CASSQLSGAEQFF.

The chain employs TRBV4-2 and TRBJ2-1, with 8 positions matching TRBD2. V lost 0 bases to trimming and J lost 6 bases; unmatched junction nucleotides: 4. The V gene's germline CDR1 is LGHNA and CDR2 YNFKEQ. This CDR3 comprises 15 residues. CDR3 nucleotides: TGTGCCAGCAGCCAAGAAGGGGCGGGAGGCAATGAGCAGTTCTTC. Amino acid sequence: CASSQEGAGGNEQFF.

The chain uses TRBV7-8 and TRBJ2-5; 7 bases align to TRBD1. The V gene end was trimmed by 1 base and the J gene end by 4 bases; junction bases not matched to a gene: 6. Germline CDR1 reads SGHVS; CDR2 reads FQNEAQ. The CDR3 consists of 15 residues. This chain's CDR3 is CASSLERTGRETQYF. CDR3 sequence (DNA): TGTGCCAGCAGCTTAGAGCGGACAGGACGAGAGACCCAGTACTTC.